This T cell receptor beta chain emerged from a study of blood T cell repertoires in COVID-19 (dated by TCRdb to the early 2020s). In the study overall: The collaborator samples originated in the United States, Italy and Spain and spanned the acute and convalescent phases of COVID-19. The material from the prospective study consisted of cDNA or gDNA derived from T cells, B-cell-depleted T cells, or PBMCs. Subjects who had been exposed to COVID-19, were actively infected with it, or had recovered from it provided the deeply sampled blood TCRbeta repertoires that made up the dataset. The repertoires were released in a freely available public database intended as a resource for research on the immune response to SARS-CoV-2. Samples were obtained from the ongoing ImmuneRACE study (first 160 participants) and from 1,254 subjects provided by 6 global collaborators. The sample metadata nearly always contained a de-identified subject ID, COVID-19 status, age in years and sex. Where available, HLA class I and class II types were obtained from metadata supplied by the sample provider rather than from assay-based typing. What the work shows at the level of the full study, not this receptor alone: The quantity of clinical and demographic metadata differed by source and by participant and was supplied without curation.

The germline V gene (reference sequence) gives CDR1 as LGHDT and CDR2 as YNNKEL. There are 15 amino acids in the CDR3, from cysteine to phenylalanine inclusive. Only the CDR3 part of the read is kept: 45 bases, read in frame from the first base. V was cut back by 1 base and J by 7 bases, leaving a gap of 11 bases between them. The immunoSEQ Assay, a bias-controlled multiplex PCR, was used to amplify TCRbeta CDR3 regions from genomic DNA. As for the authors' bioinformatics: Within the assay, amplification of reference gene primers was used to estimate how many nucleated cells each sample contained. To quantify the absolute abundance of each unique TCRbeta CDR3 rearrangement, sequence reads were collapsed and filtered. Productive Simpson clonality was computed per sample as the square root of Simpson's diversity index over productive rearrangements. In TCRdb, the immuneACCESS table is reduced to in-frame sequences with V and J assigned. These tables do not hold every clone; where another copy was compared, an unresolved V gene accounts for under half, and the others remain unexplained. Clone size and V and J calls were adopted from that table, with D and trimming inferred from the DNA. The sample records tens of thousands of clones, more than 80% of which are singletons. 12% of the sample is in the top ten clones.

About this clone: No antigen is known for it. Base qualities are not at hand, and no much larger clone is one base apart.

The collaborating institutions used their own protocols to collect whole blood in K2EDTA tubes. For TCRbeta analysis, collaborators shipped samples in one of three forms: frozen whole blood, isolated PBMCs, or DNA extracted from either of those sample types. The chain is encoded by TRBV3-1 (or the pseudogene TRBV3-2) joined to TRBJ1-6, with no confident D gene call. The receptor's source is a human donor in a cohort sampled during active COVID-19. The specimen sequenced was peripheral blood. CDR3 sequence: CASSQAGVKNSPLHF. Here is the DNA: TGTGCCAGCAGCCAAGCCGGGGTGAAAAATTCACCCCTCCACTTT.